This TCR beta chain was identified during a study of Graves' ophthalmopathy and Graves' hyperthyroidism. About the study: Sampling took place at initial diagnosis, with peripheral blood obtained before any treatment. Study-wide results and limits: Detected in blood as well were most expanded thyroid clonotypes with frequency above 0.001.

Comment on this clonotype: The antigen remains unidentified.

Ophthalmopathy-affected donors exhibited moderate-to-severe activity, CAS ≥3, NOSPECS ≥4, and duration under 3 months. The diagnosis was founded upon clinical symptoms, serum thyroxine, TRAb, thyroid ultrasound and orbital computed tomography. Amplified material comprised TCR beta CDR3 regions derived from RNA transcripts. First-round RT-PCR relied on HTBI primers, and a second-round multiplex PCR came next. One entry per CDR3 protein results from TCRdb running MiXCR on the multiplex PCR reads. The sample lists around 600,000 distinct CDR3 sequences; about 40% were seen once. In germline, CDR1 is SGHRS, CDR2 YFSETQ. The CDR3 runs 15 residues. The V and J ends lost 2 bases and 8 bases, in that order; junction bases with no gene match: 9.

This clonotype was obtained from an adult man with Graves' ophthalmopathy. V usage is TRBV5-1 and J usage is TRBJ1-4; 7 bases line up with TRBD1. Input material: peripheral blood. CDR3 coding DNA: TGCGCCAGCAGCTTAAGCGCAGGGGGTCAGGAAAAACTGTTTTTT. Amino acids: CASSLSAGGQEKLFF.